This T cell receptor beta chain was found in a study of blood T cell repertoires in COVID-19. Clones were sequenced by immunoSEQ multiplex PCR, and TCRdb holds only the in-frame ones, with some missing. The data hold some 490,000 clones, with roughly nine tenths observed a single time. CDR3 length: 15 residues. The V and J ends lost 2 bases and 2 bases respectively, with 10 bases between them. Germline assignment: CDR1 LNHNV and CDR2 YYDKDF (reference sequence). Which cohort a participant joined came from the clinical history participants gave. The chain carries TRBV15 and TRBJ1-5; D possibly corresponds to TRBD1 (6 bases). Material for sequencing was PBMCs or T cells enriched from blood (not recorded which). This receptor was identified in a woman aged 55-70 years who had recovered from COVID-19. CDR3 in DNA: TGTGCCACCAGCAGACAGGGGAGGGGCAATCAGCCCCAGCATTTT. This codes for CATSRQGRGNQPQHF.